The present TCR beta chain was sequenced within a study of response to subunit inactivated influenza vaccine. Study-level points and caveats: Authors suggested each seasonal flu vaccination may recruit only limited numbers of new T cells.

The germline V gene encodes CDR1 SGHRS and CDR2 YFSETQ. V lost 10 bases, J lost 7 bases, and 11 bases stayed unmatched. The CDR3 is 12 amino acids. TCRdb re-called the RT-PCR reads through MiXCR, storing one row per CDR3 protein. Here the sample spans more than 700,000 distinct CDR3 sequences, about 20% being singletons. On this clonotype: Antigen: not known.

Sample: PBMCs from blood, taken roughly 5 days after vaccination. The source of this sequence is a man over 45 who received an inactivated influenza vaccine. This rearrangement joins TRBV5-1 to TRBJ2-7, with 7 bases that match TRBD2. CDR3 sequence reads: CACGTTPTEQYF. CDR3 nucleotide sequence: TGCGCCTGCGGGACTACCCCAACAGAGCAGTACTTC.